This is a list of T cell receptor beta chains from one sample in a study of regulatory T cells in long-lasting Graves disease. TCRdb re-called the multiplex PCR reads with MiXCR, one entry per CDR3 protein. The profile shows about 660,000 distinct CDR3 sequences, about 32% of them singletons. This specimen consisted of peripheral blood mononuclear cells (PBMCs), obtained when the disease was refractory, from a patient treated with antithyroid drugs. These receptors were collected from a female donor with Graves disease. Both conserved end residues are part of each CDR3. Each record gives: clone size, J gene, D gene, V gene, CDR3 DNA, CDR3 protein. D genes are given only for firm matches. Size values are once, few and many counts, or a class for expanded clones, and some rows have none.

>-|TRBJ2-2|TRBD1|TRBV19
TGTGCCAGTCACGACCGGGACAGGGGGTCCGGGGAGCTGTTTTTT
CASHDRDRGSGELFF
>-|TRBJ2-7|-|TRBV12-3/TRBV12-4
TGTGCCAGCAGCCTCCCGGGGGGCCTAGTCTCCGACGAGCAGTACTTC
CASSLPGGLVSDEQYF
>many|TRBJ1-1|-|TRBV28
TGTGCCAGCAGTTTTAGAGGATTTAACACTGAAGCTTTCTTT
CASSFRGFNTEAFF
>-|TRBJ2-1|TRBD1|TRBV6-1
TGTGCCAGCCGGGGGAGCCGGGACAGGTACAATGAGCAGTTCTTC
CASRGSRDRYNEQFF
>-|TRBJ1-3|TRBD1|TRBV7-3
TGTGCCAGCAGCTCCACTGTTGGGACAGGGGGCCGAGTACCTGGAAACACCATATATTTT
CASSSTVGTGGRVPGNTIYF
>-|TRBJ2-7|TRBD2|TRBV6-5
TGTGCCAGCAGTTACCCCGGGGGCGGGGGGAACTACGAGCAGTACTTC
CASSYPGGGGNYEQYF
>-|TRBJ2-2|-|TRBV4-2
TGTGCCAGCAGCCAAGAAGGCCCGGGGAACACCGGGGAGCTGTTTTTT
CASSQEGPGNTGELFF
>many|TRBJ1-2|TRBD1|TRBV20-1
TGCAGTGCAGACAGGGGTAGCTATGGCTACACCTTC
CSADRGSYGYTF
>-|TRBJ1-4|-|TRBV6-1
TGTGCCAGCAGGTCAAGGAGTGCTAATGAAAAACTGTTTTTT
CASRSRSANEKLFF
>few|TRBJ1-5|-|TRBV6-1
TGTGCCAGCAGAGATGACATCAATCAGCCCCAGCATTTT
CASRDDINQPQHF
>many|TRBJ1-1|TRBD1|TRBV12-3/TRBV12-4
TGTGCCAGCAGCCCACAGGGGGAAAACACTGAAGCTTTCTTT
CASSPQGENTEAFF
>many|TRBJ2-7|-|TRBV28
TGTGCCAGCAGTCAGAGCAGGGGAGAGCAGTACTTC
CASSQSRGEQYF
>-|TRBJ1-1|-|TRBV7-9
TGTGCCAGCAGCTTAGGGTTCTCAGCGATCGAAGCTTTCTTT
CASSLGFSAIEAFF
>-|TRBJ2-7|-|TRBV10-3
TGTGCCATCAGATATACCTACGAGCAGTACTTC
CAIRYTYEQYF
>few|TRBJ1-2|TRBD1|TRBV20-1
TGCAGTGCTAGAGAGGGACAGGCCTATGGCTACACCTTC
CSAREGQAYGYTF
>-|TRBJ1-2|TRBD1|TRBV7-9
TGTGCCAGCAGCTCGGGACAGGCGGGAGGCTACACCTTC
CASSSGQAGGYTF